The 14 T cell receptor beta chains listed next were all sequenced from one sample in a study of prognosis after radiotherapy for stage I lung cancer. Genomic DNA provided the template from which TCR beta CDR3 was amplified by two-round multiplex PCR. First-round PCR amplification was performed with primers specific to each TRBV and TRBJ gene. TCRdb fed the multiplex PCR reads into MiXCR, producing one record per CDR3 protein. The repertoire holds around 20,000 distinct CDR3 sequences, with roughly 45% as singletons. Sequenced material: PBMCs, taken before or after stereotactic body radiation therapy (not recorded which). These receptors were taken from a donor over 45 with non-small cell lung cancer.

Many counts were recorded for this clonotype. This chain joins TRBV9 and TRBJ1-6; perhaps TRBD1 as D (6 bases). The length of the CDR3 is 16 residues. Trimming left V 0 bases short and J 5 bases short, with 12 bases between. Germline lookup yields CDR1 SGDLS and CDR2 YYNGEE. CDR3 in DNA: TGTGCCAGCAGCGTAGATCCTGGGACAAATAATTCACCCCTCCACTTT. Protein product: CASSVDPGTNNSPLHF.

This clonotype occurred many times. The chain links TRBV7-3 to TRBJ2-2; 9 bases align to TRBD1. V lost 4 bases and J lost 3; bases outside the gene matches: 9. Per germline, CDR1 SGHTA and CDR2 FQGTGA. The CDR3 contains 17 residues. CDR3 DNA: TGTGCCAGCAGCTCCACACCGGGACAGGGCGACACCGGGGAGCTGTTTTTT. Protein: CASSSTPGQGDTGELFF.

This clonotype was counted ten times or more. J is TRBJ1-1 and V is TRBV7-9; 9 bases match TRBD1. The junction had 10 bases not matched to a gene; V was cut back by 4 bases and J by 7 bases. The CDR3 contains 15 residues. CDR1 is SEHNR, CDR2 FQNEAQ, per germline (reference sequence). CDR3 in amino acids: CASSSGTGLVREAFF. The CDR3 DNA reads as TGTGCCAGCAGCTCCGGGACAGGGTTGGTTCGTGAAGCTTTCTTT.

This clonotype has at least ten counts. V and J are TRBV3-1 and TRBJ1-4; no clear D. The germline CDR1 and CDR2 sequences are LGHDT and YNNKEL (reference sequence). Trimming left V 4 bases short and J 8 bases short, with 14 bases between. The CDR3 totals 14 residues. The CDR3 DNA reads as TGTGCCAGCAGCCCCTCGGGCGAGGGCGAAAAACTGTTTTTT. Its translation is CASSPSGEGEKLFF.

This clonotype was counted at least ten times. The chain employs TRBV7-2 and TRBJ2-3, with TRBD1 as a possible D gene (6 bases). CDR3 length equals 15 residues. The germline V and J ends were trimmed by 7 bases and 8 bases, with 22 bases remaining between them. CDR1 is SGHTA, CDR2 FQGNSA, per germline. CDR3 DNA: TGTGCCAGCATGTCGTCCAGGGGTTCCGGGGTTACGCAGTATTTT. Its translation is CASMSSRGSGVTQYF.

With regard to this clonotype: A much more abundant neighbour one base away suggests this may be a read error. The CDR3 is CASSPPQGRSQETQYF. The CDR3 bases are TGTGCCAGCTCACCACCGCAGGGCAGATCTCAAGAGACCCAGTACTTC. The chain is built from TRBV19 and TRBJ2-5; a weak D match, TRBD1 (5 bases). V was clipped by 9 bases and J by 2 bases, with 22 bases between them. CDR3 size: 16 residues. Germline V gene sequence: CDR1 LNHDA, CDR2 SQIVND (reference sequence). Filled out from reference TRBV19 and TRBJ2-5, the complete variable domain reads DGGITQSPKYLFRKEGQNVTLSCEQNLNHDAMYWYRQDPGQGLRLIYYSQIVNDFQKGDIAEGYSVSREKKESFPLTVTSAQKNPTAFYLCASSPPQGRSQETQYFGPGTRLLVL.

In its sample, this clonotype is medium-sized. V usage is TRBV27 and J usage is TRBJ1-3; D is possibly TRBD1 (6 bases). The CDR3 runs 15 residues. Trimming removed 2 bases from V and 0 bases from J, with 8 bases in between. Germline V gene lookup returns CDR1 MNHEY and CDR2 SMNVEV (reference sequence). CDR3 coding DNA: TGTGCCAGCAGTTTAACAGGGTACTCTGGAAACACCATATATTTT. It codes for CASSLTGYSGNTIYF.

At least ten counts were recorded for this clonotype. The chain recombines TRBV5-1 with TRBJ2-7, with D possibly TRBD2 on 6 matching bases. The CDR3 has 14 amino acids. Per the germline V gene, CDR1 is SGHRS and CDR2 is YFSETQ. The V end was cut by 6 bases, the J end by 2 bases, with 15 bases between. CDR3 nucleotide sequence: TGCGCCAGCAACCGGGACGGAGGGACCTACGAGCAGTACTTC. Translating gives CASNRDGGTYEQYF.

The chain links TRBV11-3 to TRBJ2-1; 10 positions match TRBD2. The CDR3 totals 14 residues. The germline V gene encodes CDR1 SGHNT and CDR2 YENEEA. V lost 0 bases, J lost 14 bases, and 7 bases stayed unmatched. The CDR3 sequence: CASSLESGTSVEFF. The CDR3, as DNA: TGTGCCAGCAGCTTAGAGTCCGGGACTAGCGTGGAGTTCTTC.

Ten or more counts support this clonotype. The CDR3 region is CASSYSAGAYNEQFF. In DNA form, the CDR3 reads TGTGCCAGCAGTTACTCCGCGGGAGCATACAATGAGCAGTTCTTC. The chain employs TRBV6-5 and TRBJ2-1; 7 bases fit TRBD2. CDR1 and CDR2 (germline): MNHEY, SVGAGI. V lost 0 bases to trimming and J lost 4 bases; unmatched junction nucleotides: 3. This CDR3 spans 15 amino acids.

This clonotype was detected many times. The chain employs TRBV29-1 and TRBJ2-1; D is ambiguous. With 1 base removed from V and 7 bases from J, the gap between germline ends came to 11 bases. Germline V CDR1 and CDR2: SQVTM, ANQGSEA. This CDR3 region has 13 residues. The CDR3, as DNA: TGCAGCGTTGAAGGGGGTATGGGGAATGAGCAGTTCTTC. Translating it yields CSVEGGMGNEQFF.

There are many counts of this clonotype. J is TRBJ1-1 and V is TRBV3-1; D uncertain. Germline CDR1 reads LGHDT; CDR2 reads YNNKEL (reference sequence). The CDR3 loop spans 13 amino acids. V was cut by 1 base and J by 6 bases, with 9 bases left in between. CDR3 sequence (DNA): TGTGCCAGCAGCCAAGGGATTGTCTCTGAAGCTTTCTTT. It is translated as CASSQGIVSEAFF.

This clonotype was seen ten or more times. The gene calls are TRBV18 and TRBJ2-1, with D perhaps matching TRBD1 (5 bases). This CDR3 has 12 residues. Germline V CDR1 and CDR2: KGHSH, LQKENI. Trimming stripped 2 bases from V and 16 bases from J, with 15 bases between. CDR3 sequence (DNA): TGTGCCAGCTCACCAGGGGCAGGCATCCCTTTCTTC. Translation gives CASSPGAGIPFF.

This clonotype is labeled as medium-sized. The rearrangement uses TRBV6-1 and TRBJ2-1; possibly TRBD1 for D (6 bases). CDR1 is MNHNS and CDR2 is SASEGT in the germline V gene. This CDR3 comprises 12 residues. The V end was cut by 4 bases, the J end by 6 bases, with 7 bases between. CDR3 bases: TGTGCCAGCAGTGCAGGGGTCAATGAGCAGTTCTTC. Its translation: CASSAGVNEQFF.